The T cell receptor beta chain under discussion was sequenced for a study of blood T cell repertoires in COVID-19. Study-level information: COVID-19 samples collected from the United States, Italy and Spain covered acute and convalescent phases. The cDNA or gDNA used as material had been derived from T cells, B-cell-depleted T cells, or PBMCs.

CDR3 length equals 15 residues. V lost 1 base, J lost 0 bases, and 10 bases lay in between. Germline-derived CDR1 and CDR2 are LNHDA and SQIVND (reference sequence). The authors' processing: Reference gene primer amplification in the assay estimated nucleated cell counts. TCRdb's copy holds only in-frame clones and misses some; the assay was immunoSEQ multiplex PCR. Clone size and V and J calls were adopted from that table, with D and trimming inferred from the DNA. The profile shows about 180,000 clones, about 83% of them singletons. The chain combines TRBV19 with TRBJ2-7, with D unresolved. The specimen was peripheral blood. The TCR comes from a human donor in a cohort sampled during active COVID-19. CDR3: CASSIGPESSYEQYF. In DNA, the CDR3 is TGTGCCAGTAGTATAGGTCCTGAGAGCTCCTACGAGCAGTACTTC.